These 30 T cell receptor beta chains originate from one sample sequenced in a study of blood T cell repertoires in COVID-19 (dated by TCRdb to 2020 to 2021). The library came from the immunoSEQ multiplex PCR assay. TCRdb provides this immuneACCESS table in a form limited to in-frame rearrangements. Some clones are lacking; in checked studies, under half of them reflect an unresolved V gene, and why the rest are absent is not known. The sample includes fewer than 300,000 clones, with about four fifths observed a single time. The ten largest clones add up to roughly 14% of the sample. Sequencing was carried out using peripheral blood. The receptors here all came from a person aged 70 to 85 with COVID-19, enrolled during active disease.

The CDR3 DNA reads as TGTGCCTGGAGATTAGCGGGAGGGTTCGTCACCGGGGAGCTGTTTTTT. It is translated as CAWRLAGGFVTGELFF. The chain employs TRBV30 and TRBJ2-2; TRBD2 agrees at 11 bases. This CDR3 contains 16 residues. CDR1 is GTSNPN and CDR2 is SVGIG in the germline V gene (reference sequence). J gave up 4 bases and V 3 bases, and 7 bases lay outside the gene matches.

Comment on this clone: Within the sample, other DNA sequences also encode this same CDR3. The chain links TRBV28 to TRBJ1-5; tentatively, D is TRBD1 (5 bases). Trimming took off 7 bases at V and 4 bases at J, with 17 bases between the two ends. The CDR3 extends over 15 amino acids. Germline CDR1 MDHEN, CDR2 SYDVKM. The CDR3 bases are TGTGCCAGCACCCCCGGGACTCCAGGAAATCAGCCCCAGCATTTT. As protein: CASTPGTPGNQPQHF. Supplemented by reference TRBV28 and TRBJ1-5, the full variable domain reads DVKVTQSSRYLVKRTGEKVFLECVQDMDHENMFWYRQDPGLGLRLIYFSYDVKMKEKGDIPEGYSVSREKKERFSLILESASTNQTSMYLCASTPGTPGNQPQHFGDGTRLSIL.

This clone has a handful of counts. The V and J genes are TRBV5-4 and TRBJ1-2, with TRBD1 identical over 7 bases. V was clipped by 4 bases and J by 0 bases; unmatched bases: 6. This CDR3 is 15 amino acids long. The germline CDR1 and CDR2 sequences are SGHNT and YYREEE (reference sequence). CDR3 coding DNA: TGTGCCAGCAGCATTAACAGGGGTACTAACTATGGCTACACCTTC. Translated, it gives CASSINRGTNYGYTF.

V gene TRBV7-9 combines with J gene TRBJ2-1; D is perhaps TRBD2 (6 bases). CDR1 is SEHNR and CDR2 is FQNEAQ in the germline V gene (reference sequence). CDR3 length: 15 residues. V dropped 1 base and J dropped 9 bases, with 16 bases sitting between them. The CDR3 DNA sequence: TGTGCCAGCAGCTTAGTTTTAGGGAGGTCGAGTGAGCAGTTCTTC. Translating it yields CASSLVLGRSSEQFF.

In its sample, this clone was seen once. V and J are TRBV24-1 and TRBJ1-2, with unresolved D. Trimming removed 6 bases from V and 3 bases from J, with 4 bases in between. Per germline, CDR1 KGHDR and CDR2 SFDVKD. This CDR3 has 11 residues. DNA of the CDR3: TGTGCCACCAGTACGGACTATGGCTACACCTTC. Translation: CATSTDYGYTF.

The CDR3 loop is CASTHTRDPGRPQHF. In DNA form, the CDR3 reads TGTGCCAGCACCCATACCCGGGATCCCGGCCGGCCCCAGCATTTT. The chain combines TRBV28 with TRBJ1-5; D is ambiguous. Trimming took off 7 bases at V and 9 bases at J, with 22 bases between the two ends. Germline loops: CDR1 MDHEN, CDR2 SYDVKM. The CDR3 totals 15 residues.

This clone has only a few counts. CDR3 nucleotides: TGTGCCAGCAGTTACTCTAACGGGAACGAGCAGTACTTC. Protein product: CASSYSNGNEQYF. The chain employs TRBV6-2 or TRBV6-3 and TRBJ2-7, with D maybe TRBD2 (5 bases). V gave up 0 bases and J gave up 5 bases, with 8 bases separating them. The length of the CDR3 is 13 residues. Looked up from germline, CDR1 is MNHEY and CDR2 is SVGEGT.

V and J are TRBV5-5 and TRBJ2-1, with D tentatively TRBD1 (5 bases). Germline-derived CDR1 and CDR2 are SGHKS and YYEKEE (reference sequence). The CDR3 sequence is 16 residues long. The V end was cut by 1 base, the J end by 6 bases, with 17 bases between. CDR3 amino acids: CASSLSPPGLSNEQFF. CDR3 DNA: TGTGCCAGCAGCTTGTCCCCCCCAGGGCTCTCCAATGAGCAGTTCTTC. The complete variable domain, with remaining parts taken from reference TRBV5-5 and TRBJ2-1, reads DAGVTQSPTHLIKTRGQQVTLRCSPISGHKSVSWYQQVLGQGPQFIFQYYEKEERGRGNFPDRFSARQFPNYSSELNVNALLLGDSALYLCASSLSPPGLSNEQFFGPGTRLTVL.

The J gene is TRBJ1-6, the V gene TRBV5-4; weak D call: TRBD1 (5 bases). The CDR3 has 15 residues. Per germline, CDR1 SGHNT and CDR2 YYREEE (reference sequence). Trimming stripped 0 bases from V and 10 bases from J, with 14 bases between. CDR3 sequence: CASSLGGEIRSPLHF. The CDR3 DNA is TGTGCCAGCAGCTTGGGGGGGGAGATTCGGTCACCCCTCCACTTT. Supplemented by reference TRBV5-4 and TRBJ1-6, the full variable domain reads ETGVTQSPTHLIKTRGQQVTLRCSSQSGHNTVSWYQQALGQGPQFIFQYYREEENGRGNFPPRFSGLQFPNYSSELNVNALELDDSALYLCASSLGGEIRSPLHFGNGTRLTVT.

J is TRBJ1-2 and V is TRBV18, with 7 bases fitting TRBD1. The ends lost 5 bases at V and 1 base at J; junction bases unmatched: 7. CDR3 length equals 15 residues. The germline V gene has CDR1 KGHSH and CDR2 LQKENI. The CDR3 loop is CASSESTGYNYGYTF. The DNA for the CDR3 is TGTGCCAGCTCAGAATCGACAGGGTATAACTATGGCTACACCTTC.

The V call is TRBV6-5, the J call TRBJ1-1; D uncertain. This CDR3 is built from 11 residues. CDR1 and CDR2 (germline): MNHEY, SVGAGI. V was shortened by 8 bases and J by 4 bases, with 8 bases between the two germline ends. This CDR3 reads CASSGITEAFF. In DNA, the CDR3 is TGTGCCAGCTCGGGGATCACTGAAGCTTTCTTT.

As DNA, the CDR3 is TGTGCCAGCAGGAGAGGGACAGCAGCTAACTATGGCTACACCTTC. Residues: CASRRGTAANYGYTF. The rearrangement links TRBV27 to TRBJ1-2; 7 positions match TRBD1. Germline V CDR1 and CDR2: MNHEY, SMNVEV (reference sequence). The CDR3 runs 15 residues. Trimming cost V 6 bases and J 0 bases; bases outside gene matches: 7.

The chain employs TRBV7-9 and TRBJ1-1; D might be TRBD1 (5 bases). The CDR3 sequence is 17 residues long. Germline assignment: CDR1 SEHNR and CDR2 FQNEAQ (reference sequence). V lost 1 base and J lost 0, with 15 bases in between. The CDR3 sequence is CASSLGTTLNLNTEAFF. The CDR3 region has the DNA TGTGCCAGCAGCTTAGGGACAACCCTCAACCTGAACACTGAAGCTTTCTTT.

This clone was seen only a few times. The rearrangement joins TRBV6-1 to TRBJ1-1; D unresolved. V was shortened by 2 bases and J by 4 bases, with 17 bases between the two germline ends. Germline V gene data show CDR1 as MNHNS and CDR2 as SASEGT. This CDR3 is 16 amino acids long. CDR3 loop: CASSEPGRSLGTEAFF. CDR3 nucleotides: TGTGCCAGCAGTGAACCCGGCCGTTCCCTAGGCACTGAAGCTTTCTTT.

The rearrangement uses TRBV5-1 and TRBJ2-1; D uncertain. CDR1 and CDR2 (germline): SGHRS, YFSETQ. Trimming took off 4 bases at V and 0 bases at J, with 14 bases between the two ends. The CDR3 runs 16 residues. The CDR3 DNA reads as TGCGCCAGCAGCATAAACCAACGGAGCTCCTACAATGAGCAGTTCTTC. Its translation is CASSINQRSSYNEQFF.

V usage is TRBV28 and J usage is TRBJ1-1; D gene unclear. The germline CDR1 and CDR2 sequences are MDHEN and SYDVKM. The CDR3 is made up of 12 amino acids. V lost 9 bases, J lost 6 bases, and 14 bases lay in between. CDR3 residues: CASNDEEAEAFF. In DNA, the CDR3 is TGTGCCAGTAACGATGAGGAGGCTGAAGCTTTCTTT.

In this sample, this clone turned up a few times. The CDR3 here is CASSVASGSTDTQYF. CDR3 in DNA: TGTGCCAGCAGCGTAGCTAGCGGAAGCACAGATACGCAGTATTTT. The V and J genes are TRBV9 and TRBJ2-3; 7 bases line up with TRBD2. Unmatched junction bases numbered 1, after V lost 0 bases and J lost 0 bases. Germline V gene lookup returns CDR1 SGDLS and CDR2 YYNGEE. The CDR3 is made up of 15 amino acids.

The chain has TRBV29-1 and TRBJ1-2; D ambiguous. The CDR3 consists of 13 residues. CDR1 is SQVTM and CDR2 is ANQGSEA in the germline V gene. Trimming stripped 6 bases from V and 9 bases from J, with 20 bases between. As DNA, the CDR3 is TGCAGCGTGGAGGAGGGAGAGCGTTTTCGCTACACCTTC. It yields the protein CSVEEGERFRYTF.

CDR3 amino acids: CASSLVGGAGETQYF. CDR3 DNA sequence: TGTGCCAGCAGCTTGGTTGGGGGGGCTGGAGAGACCCAGTACTTC. The V call is TRBV7-7, the J call TRBJ2-5; TRBD2 is a possible D gene (7 bases). The V end was cut by 3 bases, the J end by 4 bases, with 15 bases between. Germline V CDR1 and CDR2: SSHAT, FNYEAQ (reference sequence). CDR3 size: 15 residues.

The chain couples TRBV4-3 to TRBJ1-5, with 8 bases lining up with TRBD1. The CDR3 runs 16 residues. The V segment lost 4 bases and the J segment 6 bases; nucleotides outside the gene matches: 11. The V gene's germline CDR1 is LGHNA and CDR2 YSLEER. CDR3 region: CASSLRLTGDAQPQHF. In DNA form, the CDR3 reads TGCGCCAGCAGCCTCAGATTGACAGGGGACGCTCAGCCCCAGCATTTT.

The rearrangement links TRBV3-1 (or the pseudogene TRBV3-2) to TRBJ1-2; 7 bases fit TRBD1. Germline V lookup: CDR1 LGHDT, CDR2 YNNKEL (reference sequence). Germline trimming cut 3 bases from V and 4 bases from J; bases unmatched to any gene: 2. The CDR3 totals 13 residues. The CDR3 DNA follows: TGTGCCAGCAGCCATGGGACAGTCTATGGCTACACCTTC. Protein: CASSHGTVYGYTF.

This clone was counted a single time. The CDR3 DNA follows: TGTGCCAGCAGCGCCGGACTAGCGGGAATTTTAGATACGCAGTATTTT. This codes for CASSAGLAGILDTQYF. The J gene is TRBJ2-3, the V gene TRBV5-4, with TRBD2 matching over 12 bases. CDR3 length equals 16 residues. Germline lookup yields CDR1 SGHNT and CDR2 YYREEE (reference sequence). V lost 4 bases and J lost 5; bases outside the gene matches: 8.

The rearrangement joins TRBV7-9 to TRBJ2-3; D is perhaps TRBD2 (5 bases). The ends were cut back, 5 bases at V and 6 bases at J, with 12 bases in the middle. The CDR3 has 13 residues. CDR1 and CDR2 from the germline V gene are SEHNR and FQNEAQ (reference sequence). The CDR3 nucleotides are TGTGCCAGCAGCCCGGGGATTTTGGATACGCAGTATTTT. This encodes CASSPGILDTQYF.

The CDR3 region is CASSYSQGNSPLHF. The CDR3 nucleotides are TGTGCCAGCAGTTATAGTCAGGGTAACTCACCCCTCCACTTT. The chain joins TRBV27 to TRBJ1-6, with D perhaps TRBD1 (5 bases). Per germline, CDR1 MNHEY and CDR2 SMNVEV (reference sequence). The CDR3 covers 14 residues. Trimming cost V 4 bases and J 10 bases, with 14 bases left between them.

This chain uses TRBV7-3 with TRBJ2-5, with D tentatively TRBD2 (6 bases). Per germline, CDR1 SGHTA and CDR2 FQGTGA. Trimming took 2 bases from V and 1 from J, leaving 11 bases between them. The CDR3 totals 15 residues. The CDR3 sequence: CASSLGGGSQETQYF. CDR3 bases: TGTGCCAGCAGCTTAGGGGGAGGAAGCCAAGAGACCCAGTACTTC.

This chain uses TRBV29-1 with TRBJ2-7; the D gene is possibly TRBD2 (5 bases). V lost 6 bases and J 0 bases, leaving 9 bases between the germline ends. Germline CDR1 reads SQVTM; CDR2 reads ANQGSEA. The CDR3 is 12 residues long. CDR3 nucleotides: TGCAGCGTAAGACGGGACTCCTACGAGCAGTACTTC. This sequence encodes CSVRRDSYEQYF.

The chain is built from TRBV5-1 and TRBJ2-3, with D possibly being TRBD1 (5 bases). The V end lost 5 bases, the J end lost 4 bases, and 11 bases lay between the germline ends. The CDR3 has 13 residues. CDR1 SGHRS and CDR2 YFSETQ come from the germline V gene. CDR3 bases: TGCGCCAGCAGGGTTTCAGGGTCAGATACGCAGTATTTT. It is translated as CASRVSGSDTQYF.

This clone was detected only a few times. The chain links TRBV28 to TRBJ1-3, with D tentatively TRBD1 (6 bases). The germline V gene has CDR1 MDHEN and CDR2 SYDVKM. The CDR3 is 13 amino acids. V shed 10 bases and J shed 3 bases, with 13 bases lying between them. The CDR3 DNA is TGTGCCACCCACCAGGGGTTTGGAAACACCATATATTTT. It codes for CATHQGFGNTIYF.

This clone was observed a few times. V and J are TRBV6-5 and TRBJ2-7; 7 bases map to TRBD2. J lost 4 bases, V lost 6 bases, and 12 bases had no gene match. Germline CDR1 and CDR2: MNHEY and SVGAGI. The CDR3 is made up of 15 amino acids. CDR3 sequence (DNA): TGTGCCAGCAGAGACAGCCGGGGGGTAGGGTACGAGCAGTACTTC. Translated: CASRDSRGVGYEQYF.

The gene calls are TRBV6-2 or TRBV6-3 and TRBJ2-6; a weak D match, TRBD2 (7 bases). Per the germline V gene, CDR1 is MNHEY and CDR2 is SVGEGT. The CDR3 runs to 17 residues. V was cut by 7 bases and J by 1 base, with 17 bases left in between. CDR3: CASTPTGGGSGANVLTF. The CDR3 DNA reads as TGTGCCAGCACCCCAACGGGGGGCGGGTCTGGGGCCAACGTCCTGACTTTC.